This TCR beta chain was recorded in a study of CD8 T cells in ankylosing spondylitis. Study-level results: Disease-linked clones proved CD8+ and comparatively uncommon in peripheral blood. Enrichment of disease-linked clones was reportedly significant in matched ankylosing spondylitis synovial fluid. The study identified a TCR beta motif of roughly eight highly homologous variants that appeared characteristic of ankylosing spondylitis blood.

The CDR3 runs to 15 residues. V lost 2 bases, J lost 9 bases, and 17 bases lay in between. The germline CDR1 and CDR2 sequences are MDHEN and SYDVKM. Regarding this clonotype: Antigen unknown.

Quantitative barcoded 5'-RACE was used to prepare TCR beta libraries. TCRdb ran MiXCR on the 5' RACE reads and lists one entry per CDR3 protein. The table records about 700,000 distinct CDR3 sequences, around a fifth of them present only once. The source material was blood, either unsorted or a sorted T cell fraction (not recorded which). This clonotype was obtained from a male donor with ankylosing spondylitis. The chain employs TRBV28 and TRBJ1-5, with a tentative D call TRBD1 (5 bases). The DNA for the CDR3 is TGTGCCAGCAGTTTAGGGGGGGTAACTGGGTTGCCCCAGCATTTT. Translating gives CASSLGGVTGLPQHF.